This entry features one T cell receptor (beta chain) sequence. What it binds is not known. The PCR made use of 60 Vbeta and 13 Jbeta primers. Using immunoSEQ multiplex PCR, the repertoire was profiled, and TCRdb retains in-frame clones only, with some absent. The sample has 150,000 to 200,000 clones, roughly 82% seen once. The data belong to a study of cytomegalovirus exposure and HLA in healthy donors. About the study: Membership in the Caucasian-associated ancestry cluster was found for around 81% of roughly 360 genotyped donors.

Whole-study results and caveats: Analysis was performed later, and it showed HLA-associated TCR beta chains to be more clonally expanded than equally common others. In an earlier analysis, in 587 donors, most V segments appeared productive either ~87% or ~30% of the time. Association of 16,951 TCR beta sequences with HLA alleles was found at 0.05 false discovery rate in a later analysis.

Germline values: CDR1 SEHNR, CDR2 FQNEAQ (reference sequence). Trimming took off 2 bases at V and 7 bases at J, with 8 bases between the two ends. The CDR3 extends over 13 amino acids. Sequencing used PBMCs. The V and J genes are TRBV7-9 and TRBJ2-2, with D perhaps matching TRBD2 (6 bases). This receptor was identified in a woman aged 45 to 65 in good health and CMV-seropositive. DNA of the CDR3: TGTGCCAGCAGCTTATGGGGAGGCGGGGAGCTGTTTTTT. Translating it yields CASSLWGGGELFF. The variable domain in full, with the rest retrieved from reference TRBV7-9 and TRBJ2-2, is DTGVSQNPRHKITKRGQNVTFRCDPISEHNRLYWYRQTLGQGPEFLTYFQNEAQLEKSRLLSDRFSAERPKGSFSTLEIQRTEQGDSAMYLCASSLWGGGELFFGEGSRLTVL.